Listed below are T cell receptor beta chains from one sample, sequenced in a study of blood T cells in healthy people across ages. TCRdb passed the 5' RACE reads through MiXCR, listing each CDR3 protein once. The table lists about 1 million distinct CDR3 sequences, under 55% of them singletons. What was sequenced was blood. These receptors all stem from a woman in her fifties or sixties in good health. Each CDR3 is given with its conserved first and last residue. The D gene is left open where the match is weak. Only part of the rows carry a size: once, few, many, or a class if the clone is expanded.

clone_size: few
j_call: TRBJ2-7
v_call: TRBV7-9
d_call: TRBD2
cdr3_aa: CASSSLAGEGYEQYF
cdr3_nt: TGTGCCAGCAGCTCACTAGCGGGAGAAGGGTACGAGCAGTACTTC

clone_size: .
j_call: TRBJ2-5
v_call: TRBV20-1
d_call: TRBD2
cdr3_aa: CSANLAGGQETQYF
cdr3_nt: TGCAGTGCAAATCTAGCGGGAGGCCAAGAGACCCAGTACTTC

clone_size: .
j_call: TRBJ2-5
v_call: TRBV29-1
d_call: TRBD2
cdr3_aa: CSILTSGPYNEQYF
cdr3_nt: TGCAGCATACTTACTAGCGGACCGTACAATGAGCAGTACTTC

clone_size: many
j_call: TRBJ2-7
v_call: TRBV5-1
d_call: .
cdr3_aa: CASSPGSGKVHEQYF
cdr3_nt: TGCGCCAGCAGCCCGGGGTCCGGGAAGGTTCACGAGCAGTACTTC

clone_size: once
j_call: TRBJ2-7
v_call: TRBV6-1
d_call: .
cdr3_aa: CATHRASSSYEQYF
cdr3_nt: TGTGCCACCCATCGTGCAAGCAGCTCCTACGAGCAGTACTTC

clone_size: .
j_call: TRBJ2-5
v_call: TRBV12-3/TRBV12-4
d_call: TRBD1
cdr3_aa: CASSYPRQGRQETQYF
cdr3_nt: TGTGCCAGCAGTTATCCCCGACAGGGCCGCCAAGAGACCCAGTACTTC

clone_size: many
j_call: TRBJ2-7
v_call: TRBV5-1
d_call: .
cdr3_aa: CASSLDGLYEQYF
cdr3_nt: TGCGCCAGCAGCTTGGACGGGTTATACGAGCAGTACTTC

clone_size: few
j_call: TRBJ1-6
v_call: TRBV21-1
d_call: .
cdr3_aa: CASSPRRDNNSPLHF
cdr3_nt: TGTGCCAGCAGCCCCCGACGGGACAATAATTCACCCCTCCACTTT

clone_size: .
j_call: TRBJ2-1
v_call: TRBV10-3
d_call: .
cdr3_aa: CAISASSYNEQFF
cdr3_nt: TGTGCCATCTCAGCTAGCTCCTACAATGAGCAGTTCTTC

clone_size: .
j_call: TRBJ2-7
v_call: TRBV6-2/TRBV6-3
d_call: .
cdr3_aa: CASSMPLGSYNEQYF
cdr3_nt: TGTGCCAGTAGCATGCCTTTAGGCTCCTACAATGAGCAGTACTTC

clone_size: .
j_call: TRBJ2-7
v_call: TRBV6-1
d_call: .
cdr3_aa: CASMGAASYEQYF
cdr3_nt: TGTGCCAGCATGGGGGCAGCCTCCTACGAGCAGTACTTC

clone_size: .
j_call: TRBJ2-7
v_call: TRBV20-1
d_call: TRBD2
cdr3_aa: CSAFNLAGGPVNEQYF
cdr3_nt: TGCAGTGCTTTCAACCTAGCGGGAGGGCCGGTCAATGAGCAGTACTTC

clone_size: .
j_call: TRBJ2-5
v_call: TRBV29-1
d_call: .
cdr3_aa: CNVEVLPAHRLTQYF
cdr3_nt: TGCAACGTTGAAGTTTTGCCAGCCCACAGGTTAACCCAGTACTTC

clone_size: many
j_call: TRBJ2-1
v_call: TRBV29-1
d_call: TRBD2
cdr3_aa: CSVATGGSNEQFF
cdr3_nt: TGCAGCGTTGCTACAGGCGGGAGCAATGAGCAGTTCTTC

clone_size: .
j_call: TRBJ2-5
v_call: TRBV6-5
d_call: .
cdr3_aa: CASSYSKRPKETQYF
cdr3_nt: TGTGCCAGCAGTTACTCGAAGCGTCCTAAAGAGACCCAGTACTTC

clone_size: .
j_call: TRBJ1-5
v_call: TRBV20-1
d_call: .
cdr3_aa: CSARSTIPSTGRNQPQHF
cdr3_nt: TGCAGTGCTAGATCCACAATCCCCTCCACCGGGAGGAATCAGCCCCAGCATTTT

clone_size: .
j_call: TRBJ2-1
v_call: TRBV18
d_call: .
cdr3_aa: CASSPYWLSEGAFYNEQFF
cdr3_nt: TGTGCCAGCTCACCGTATTGGTTGTCGGAGGGCGCTTTCTACAATGAGCAGTTCTTC

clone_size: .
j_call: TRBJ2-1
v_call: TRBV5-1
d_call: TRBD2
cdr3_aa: CASNKLLTSGLYNEQFF
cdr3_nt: TGCGCCAGCAACAAACTCCTAACTAGCGGCCTCTACAATGAGCAGTTCTTC

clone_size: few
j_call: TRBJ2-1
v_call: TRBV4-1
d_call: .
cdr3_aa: CASSQGYDGYNEQFF
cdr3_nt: TGCGCCAGCAGCCAAGGTTACGACGGATACAATGAGCAGTTCTTC

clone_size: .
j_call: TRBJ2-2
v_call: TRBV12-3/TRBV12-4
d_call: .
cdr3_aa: CASSPTGPIPWGELFF
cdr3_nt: TGTGCCAGCAGTCCTACTGGACCGATACCTTGGGGGGAGCTGTTTTTT

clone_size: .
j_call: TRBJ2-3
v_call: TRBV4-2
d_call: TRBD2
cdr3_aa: CASSQDRRAGGDTQYF
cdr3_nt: TGTGCCAGCAGCCAAGATCGACGAGCGGGAGGGGATACGCAGTATTTT

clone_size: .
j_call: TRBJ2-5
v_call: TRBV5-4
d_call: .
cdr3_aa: CASSLGPTSQETQYF
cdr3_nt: TGTGCCAGCAGCTTGGGTCCAACCTCCCAAGAGACCCAGTACTTC

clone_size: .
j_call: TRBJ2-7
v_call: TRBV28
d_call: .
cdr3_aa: CASSLMVATGTYEQYF
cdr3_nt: TGTGCCAGCAGTTTAATGGTAGCAACAGGGACCTACGAGCAGTACTTC

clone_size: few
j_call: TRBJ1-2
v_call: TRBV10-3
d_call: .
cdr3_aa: CAISEGAGGYTF
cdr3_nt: TGTGCCATCAGTGAGGGGGCGGGAGGCTACACCTTC

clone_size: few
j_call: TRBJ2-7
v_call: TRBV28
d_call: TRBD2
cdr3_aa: CASSPPFFAGGYF
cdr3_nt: TGTGCCAGCAGTCCACCCTTTTTCGCGGGAGGGTACTTC

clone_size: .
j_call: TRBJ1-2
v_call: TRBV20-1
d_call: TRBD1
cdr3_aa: CSVNRGNYGYTF
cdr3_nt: TGCAGTGTCAACAGGGGTAACTATGGCTACACCTTC

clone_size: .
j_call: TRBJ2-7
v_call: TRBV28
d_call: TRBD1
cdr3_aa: CASIFGTELIYNEQYF
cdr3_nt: TGTGCCAGCATCTTCGGGACAGAATTAATTTACAATGAGCAGTACTTC

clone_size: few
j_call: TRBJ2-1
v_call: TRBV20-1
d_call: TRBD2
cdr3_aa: CSASSSGRVYNEQFF
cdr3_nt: TGCAGTGCTAGTTCGAGCGGGAGAGTCTACAATGAGCAGTTCTTC

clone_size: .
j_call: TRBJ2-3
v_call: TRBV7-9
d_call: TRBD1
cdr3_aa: CASSHLGGQGPTDTQYF
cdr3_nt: TGTGCCAGCAGCCACCTGGGGGGACAGGGACCCACAGATACGCAGTATTTT

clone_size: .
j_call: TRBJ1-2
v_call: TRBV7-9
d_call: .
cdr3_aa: CASSPGGSTF
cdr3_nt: TGTGCCAGCAGCCCGGGGGGCAGCACCTTC

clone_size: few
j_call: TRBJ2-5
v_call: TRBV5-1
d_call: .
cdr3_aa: CASSLELRNQETQYF
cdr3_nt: TGCGCCAGCAGCTTGGAACTACGGAACCAAGAGACCCAGTACTTC

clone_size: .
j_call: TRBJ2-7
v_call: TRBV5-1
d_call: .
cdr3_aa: CASSFVGRLDEQYF
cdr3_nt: TGCGCCAGCAGCTTTGTAGGGAGGCTTGACGAGCAGTACTTC

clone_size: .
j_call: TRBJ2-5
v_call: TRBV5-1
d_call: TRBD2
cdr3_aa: CASSLTGGRSETQYF
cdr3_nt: TGCGCCAGCAGCTTAACTGGCGGGAGATCCGAGACCCAGTACTTC

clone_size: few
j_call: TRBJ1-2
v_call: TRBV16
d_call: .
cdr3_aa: CASSLSEGRGGYTF
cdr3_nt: TGTGCCAGCAGCCTTTCGGAGGGAAGGGGTGGCTACACCTTC

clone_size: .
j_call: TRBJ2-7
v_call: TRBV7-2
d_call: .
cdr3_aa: CASSPEGLSYNEQYF
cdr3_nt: TGTGCCAGCAGCCCCGAGGGACTTTCCTACAATGAGCAGTACTTC

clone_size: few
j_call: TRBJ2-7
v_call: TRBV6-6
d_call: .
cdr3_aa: CASTLELTYEQYF
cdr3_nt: TGTGCCAGCACCTTGGAGCTCACCTACGAGCAGTACTTC

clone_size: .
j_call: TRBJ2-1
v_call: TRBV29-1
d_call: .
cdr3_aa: CSVVIGTDEQFF
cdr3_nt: TGCAGCGTTGTGATAGGGACTGATGAGCAGTTCTTC

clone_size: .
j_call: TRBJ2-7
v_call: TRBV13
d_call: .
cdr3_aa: CASSLRESEQYF
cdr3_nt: TGTGCCAGCAGCTTAAGGGAGAGCGAGCAGTACTTC

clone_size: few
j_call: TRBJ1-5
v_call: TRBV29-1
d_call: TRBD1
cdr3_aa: CSASTGANNQPQHF
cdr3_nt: TGCAGTGCCAGTACAGGGGCCAATAATCAGCCCCAGCATTTT

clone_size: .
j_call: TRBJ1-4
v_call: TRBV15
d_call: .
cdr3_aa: CATSRYRDEGKLFF
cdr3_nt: TGTGCCACCAGCAGATACAGGGATGAAGGGAAACTGTTTTTT

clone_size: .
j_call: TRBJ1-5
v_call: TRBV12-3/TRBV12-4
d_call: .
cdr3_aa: CASSLLARTVYSNQPQHF
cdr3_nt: TGTGCCAGCAGTTTACTGGCCAGGACAGTCTATAGCAATCAGCCCCAGCATTTT

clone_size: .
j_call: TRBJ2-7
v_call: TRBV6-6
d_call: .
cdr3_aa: CASSYKGDNLTPCEQYF
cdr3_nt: TGTGCCAGCAGTTACAAAGGGGACAACCTTACCCCCTGCGAGCAGTACTTC

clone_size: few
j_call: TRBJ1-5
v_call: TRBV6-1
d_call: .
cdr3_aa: CASSQRIRGGNQPQHF
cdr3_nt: TGTGCCAGCAGCCAAAGGATTAGGGGTGGCAATCAGCCCCAGCATTTT

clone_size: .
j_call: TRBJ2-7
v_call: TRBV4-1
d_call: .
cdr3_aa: CASSHAGAGDEQYF
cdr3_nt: TGCGCCAGCAGCCACGCTGGGGCCGGGGACGAGCAGTACTTC

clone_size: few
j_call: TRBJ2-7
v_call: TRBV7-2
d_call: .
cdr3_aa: CASSLASFRSEQYF
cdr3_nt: TGTGCCAGCAGCTTAGCCTCCTTCCGGTCCGAGCAGTACTTC

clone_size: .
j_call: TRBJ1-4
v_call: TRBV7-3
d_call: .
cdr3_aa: CASSSSRTPTNEKLFF
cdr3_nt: TGTGCCAGCAGCTCCAGCAGGACACCGACTAATGAAAAACTGTTTTTT

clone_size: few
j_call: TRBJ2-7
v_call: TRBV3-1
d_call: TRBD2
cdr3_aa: CASSQQPGGSYEQYF
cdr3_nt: TGTGCCAGCAGCCAACAGCCGGGAGGTTCCTACGAGCAGTACTTC

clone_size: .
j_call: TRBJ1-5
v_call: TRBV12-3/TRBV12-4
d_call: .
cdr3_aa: CPSSLPSKAQHF
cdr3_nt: TGTCCCAGCAGCCTCCCCTCCAAGGCCCAGCATTTT

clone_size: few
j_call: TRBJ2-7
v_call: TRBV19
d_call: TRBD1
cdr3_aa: CASSIGQGYEQYF
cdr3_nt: TGTGCCAGTAGTATCGGACAGGGTTACGAGCAGTACTTC

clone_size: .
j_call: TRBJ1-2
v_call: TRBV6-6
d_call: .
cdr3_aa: CASSDSSGNYGYTF
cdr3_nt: TGTGCCAGCAGTGACTCGAGTGGGAACTATGGCTACACCTTC